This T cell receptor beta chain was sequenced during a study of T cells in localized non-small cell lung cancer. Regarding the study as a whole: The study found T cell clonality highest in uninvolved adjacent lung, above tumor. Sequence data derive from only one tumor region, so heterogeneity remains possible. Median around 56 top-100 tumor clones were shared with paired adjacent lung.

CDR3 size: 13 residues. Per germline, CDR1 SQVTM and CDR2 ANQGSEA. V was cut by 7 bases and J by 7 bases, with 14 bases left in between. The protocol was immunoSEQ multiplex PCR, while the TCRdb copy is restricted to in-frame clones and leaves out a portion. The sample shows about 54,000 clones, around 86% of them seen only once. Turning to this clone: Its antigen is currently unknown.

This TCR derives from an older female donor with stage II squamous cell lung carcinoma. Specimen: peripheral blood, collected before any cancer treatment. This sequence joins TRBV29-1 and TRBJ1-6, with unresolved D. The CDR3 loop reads CSASDGENSPLHF. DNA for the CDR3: TGCAGCGCATCGGACGGAGAGAATTCACCCCTCCACTTT.